This entry describes one TCR beta chain. The authors' processing: Estimation of nucleated cell counts was performed using reference gene primer amplification. Produced via immunoSEQ multiplex PCR; TCRdb's table is partial and in-frame only. V and J calls plus clone size are reproduced from that table; the DNA served to infer D and trimming. The table includes approximately 140,000 clones, around 87% detected once. The data belong to a study of blood T cell repertoires in COVID-19. Study-wide context: COVID-19 samples collected from the United States, Italy and Spain covered acute and convalescent phases.

During active infection, Seattle patients enrolled and were then monitored through disease. The length of the CDR3 is 10 residues. V was shortened by 8 bases and J by 8 bases, with 7 bases between the two germline ends. The V gene's germline CDR1 is MNHEY and CDR2 SVGAGI. The rearrangement links TRBV6-5 to TRBJ1-3; D gene ambiguous. Specimen: peripheral blood. This receptor was obtained from a man aged 18-30 years with COVID-19, enrolled during active disease. The CDR3 is CASSIDTIYF. CDR3 nucleotides: TGTGCCAGCTCTATTGACACCATATATTTT.